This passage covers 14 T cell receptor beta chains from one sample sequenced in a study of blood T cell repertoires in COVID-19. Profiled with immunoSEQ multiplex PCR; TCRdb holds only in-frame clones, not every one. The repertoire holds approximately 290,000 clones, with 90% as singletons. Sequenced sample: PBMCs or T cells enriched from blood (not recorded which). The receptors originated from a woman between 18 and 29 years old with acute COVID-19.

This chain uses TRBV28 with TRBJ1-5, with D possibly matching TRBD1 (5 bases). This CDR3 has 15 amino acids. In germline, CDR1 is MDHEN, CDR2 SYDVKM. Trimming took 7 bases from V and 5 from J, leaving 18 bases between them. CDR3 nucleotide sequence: TGTGCCAGCACCATGGGGCCGGGCAGGGATCAGCCCCAGCATTTT. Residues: CASTMGPGRDQPQHF.

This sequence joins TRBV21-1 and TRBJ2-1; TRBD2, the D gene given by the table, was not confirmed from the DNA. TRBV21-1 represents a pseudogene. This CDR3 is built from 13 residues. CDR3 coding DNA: TGTGCCAGCAGCACCCTTGAGGGAAATGAGCAGTTCTTC. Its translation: CASSTLEGNEQFF.

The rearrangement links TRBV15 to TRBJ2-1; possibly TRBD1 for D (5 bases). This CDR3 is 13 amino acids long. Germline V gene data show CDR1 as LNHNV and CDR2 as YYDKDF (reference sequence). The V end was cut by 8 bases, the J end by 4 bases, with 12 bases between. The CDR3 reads CATGRDSYNEQFF. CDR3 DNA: TGTGCCACCGGTCGAGACAGTTACAATGAGCAGTTCTTC.

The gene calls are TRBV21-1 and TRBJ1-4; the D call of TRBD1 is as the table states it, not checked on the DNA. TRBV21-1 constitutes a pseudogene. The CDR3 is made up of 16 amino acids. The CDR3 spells CASQGAPNSTNEKLFF. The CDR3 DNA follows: TGTGCCAGCCAGGGGGCTCCCAACTCAACTAATGAAAAACTGTTTTTT.

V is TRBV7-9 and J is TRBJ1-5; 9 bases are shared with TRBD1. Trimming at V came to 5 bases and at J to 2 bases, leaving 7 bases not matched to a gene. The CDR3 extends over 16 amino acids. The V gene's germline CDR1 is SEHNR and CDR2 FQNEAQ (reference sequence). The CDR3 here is CASSPGTGLGNQPQHF. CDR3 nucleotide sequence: TGTGCCAGCAGCCCGGGGACAGGGCTAGGCAATCAGCCCCAGCATTTT.

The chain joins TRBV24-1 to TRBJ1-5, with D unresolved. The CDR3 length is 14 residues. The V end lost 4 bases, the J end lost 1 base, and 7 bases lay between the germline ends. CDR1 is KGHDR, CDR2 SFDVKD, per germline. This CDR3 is CATSESLSNQPQHF. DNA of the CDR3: TGTGCCACCAGTGAATCCCTGAGCAATCAGCCCCAGCATTTT.

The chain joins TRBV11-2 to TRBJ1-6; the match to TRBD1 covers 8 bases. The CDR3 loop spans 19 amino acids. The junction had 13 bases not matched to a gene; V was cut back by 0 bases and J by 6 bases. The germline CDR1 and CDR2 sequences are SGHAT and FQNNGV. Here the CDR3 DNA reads TGTGCCAGCAGCTTAGAAGGAGGGACAGGTTCGTCGTCTAATTCACCCCTCCACTTT. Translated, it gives CASSLEGGTGSSSNSPLHF.

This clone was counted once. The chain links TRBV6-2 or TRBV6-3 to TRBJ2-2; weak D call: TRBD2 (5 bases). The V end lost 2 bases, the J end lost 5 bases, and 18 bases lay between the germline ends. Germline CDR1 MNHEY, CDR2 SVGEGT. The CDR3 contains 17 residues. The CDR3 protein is CASSYPVLQPGTGELFF. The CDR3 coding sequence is TGTGCCAGCAGTTACCCCGTCCTGCAGCCGGGGACCGGGGAGCTGTTTTTT.

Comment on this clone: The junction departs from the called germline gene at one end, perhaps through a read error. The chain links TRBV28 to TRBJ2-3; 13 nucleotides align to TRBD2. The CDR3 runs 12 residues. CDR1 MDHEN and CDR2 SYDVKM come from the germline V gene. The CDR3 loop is CASSPTSGRSLF. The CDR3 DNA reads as TGTGCCAGCAGTCCGACTAGCGGGAGGAGTCTTTTT.

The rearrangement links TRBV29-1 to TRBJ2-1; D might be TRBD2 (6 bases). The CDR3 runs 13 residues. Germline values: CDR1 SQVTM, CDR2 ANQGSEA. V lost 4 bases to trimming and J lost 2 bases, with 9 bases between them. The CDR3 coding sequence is TGCAGCGTTGGATCGGGAGCCTACAATGAGCAGTTCTTC. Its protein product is CSVGSGAYNEQFF.

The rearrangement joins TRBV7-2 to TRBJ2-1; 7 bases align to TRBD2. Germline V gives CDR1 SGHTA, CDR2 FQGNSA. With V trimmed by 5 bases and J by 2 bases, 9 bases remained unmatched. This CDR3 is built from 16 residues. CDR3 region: CASSADGTIAYNEQFF. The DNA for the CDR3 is TGTGCCAGCAGCGCTGACGGGACTATTGCCTACAATGAGCAGTTCTTC.

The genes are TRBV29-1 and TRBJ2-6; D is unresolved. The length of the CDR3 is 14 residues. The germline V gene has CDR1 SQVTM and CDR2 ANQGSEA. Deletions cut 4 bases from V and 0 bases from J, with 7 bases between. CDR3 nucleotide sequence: TGCAGCGTTGCCCCAGACTCTGGGGCCAACGTCCTGACTTTC. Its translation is CSVAPDSGANVLTF.

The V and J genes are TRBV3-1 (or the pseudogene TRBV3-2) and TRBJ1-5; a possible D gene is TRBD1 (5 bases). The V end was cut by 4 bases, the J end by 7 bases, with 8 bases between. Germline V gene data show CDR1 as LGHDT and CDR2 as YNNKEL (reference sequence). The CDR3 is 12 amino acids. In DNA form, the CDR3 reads TGTGCCAGCAGCCTCCAGGGACAGCCCCAGCATTTT. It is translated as CASSLQGQPQHF.

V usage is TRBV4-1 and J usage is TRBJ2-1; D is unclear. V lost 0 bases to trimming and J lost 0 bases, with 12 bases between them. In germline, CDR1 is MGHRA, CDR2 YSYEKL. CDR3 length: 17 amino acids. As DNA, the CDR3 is TGCGCCAGCAGCCAAGATTTCGCAGGCAGCTCCTACAATGAGCAGTTCTTC. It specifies CASSQDFAGSSYNEQFF.